The 3 T cell receptor beta chains below come from one sample, sequenced in a study of cytomegalovirus exposure and HLA in healthy donors. 60 Vbeta and 13 Jbeta primers were used in PCR. Assay used: immunoSEQ multiplex PCR; TCRdb lists only in-frame clones, some missing. The sample carries 54,000 or so clones, around 62% recorded once. The sample comprised PBMCs. These receptors came from a human donor in good health.

This clone turned up a few times. The CDR3 is CASSLNPYEQYF. CDR3 in DNA: TGTGCCAGCAGCTTAAATCCATACGAGCAGTACTTC. The chain carries TRBV11-2 and TRBJ2-7; D call uncertain. The CDR3 is made up of 12 amino acids. V lost 2 bases and J lost 4, with 6 bases in between. Germline lookup yields CDR1 SGHAT and CDR2 FQNNGV. The full variable domain, its missing parts supplied by reference TRBV11-2 and TRBJ2-7, is EAGVAQSPRYKIIEKRQSVAFWCNPISGHATLYWYQQILGQGPKLLIQFQNNGVVDDSQLPKDRFSAERLKGVDSTLKIQPAKLEDSAVYLCASSLNPYEQYFGPGTRLTVT.

The V gene is TRBV4-2, the J gene TRBJ1-1; D not resolved. The germline CDR1 and CDR2 sequences are LGHNA and YNFKEQ. The CDR3 is made up of 17 amino acids. The V end was cut by 1 base, the J end by 0 bases, with 15 bases between. The CDR3 here is CASSQVKWRNLNTEAFF. The CDR3 DNA reads as TGTGCCAGCAGCCAAGTTAAATGGAGGAACCTGAACACTGAAGCTTTCTTT.

The chain combines TRBV6-6 with TRBJ1-5; D ambiguous. CDR1 MNHNY and CDR2 SVGAGI come from the germline V gene (reference sequence). The CDR3 totals 12 residues. V lost 8 bases and J lost 3, with 8 bases in between. The CDR3: CASGWANQPQHF. The DNA of the CDR3 is TGTGCCAGCGGGTGGGCCAATCAGCCCCAGCATTTT.